A selection of T cell receptor beta chains follows, all from one sample in a study of T cell responses to AZD1222 COVID-19 vaccine. Sequencing was performed with immunoSEQ multiplex PCR; in TCRdb, only in-frame clones are kept and a portion is missing. Of some 140,000 clones detected, about 92% appear once; the ten largest clones hold just over 3%. The sequenced sample was peripheral blood, obtained on day 0 of AZD1222 vaccination. Receptors were obtained from an adult in good health. The CDR3 runs from the conserved cysteine through the conserved F or W. A D gene is named only where the DNA matches it firmly. Clone size appears in some rows only: once, few, many, or a class for an expanded clone.

.,.,TRBJ1-1,13,TRBV30,CAWSTRPGTEAFF,TGTGCCTGGAGTACCCGACCAGGGACTGAAGCTTTCTTT
.,TRBD1,TRBJ1-2,14,TRBV5-8,CASSQGQASFGYTF,TGTGCCAGCAGCCAGGGACAGGCGTCCTTCGGCTACACCTTC
.,.,TRBJ1-3,13,TRBV28,CASLSGTGNTIYF,TGTGCCAGCCTTAGTGGTACTGGAAACACCATATATTTT
once,.,TRBJ1-3,18,TRBV9,CASSYRDGYHPSGNTIYF,TGTGCCAGCAGCTACCGGGACGGATACCACCCCTCTGGAAACACCATATATTTT
.,.,TRBJ1-5,15,TRBV19,CASSIELDFNQPQHF,TGTGCCAGTAGTATAGAGTTAGATTTCAATCAGCCCCAGCATTTT
.,TRBD1,TRBJ1-2,16,TRBV29-1,CSVEDPWDRANYGYTF,TGCAGCGTTGAAGATCCCTGGGACAGGGCTAACTATGGCTACACCTTC
.,.,TRBJ2-3,14,TRBV14,CASSPVGWSDTQYF,TGTGCCAGCAGCCCCGTAGGGTGGTCAGATACGCAGTATTTT
.,TRBD2,TRBJ2-3,17,TRBV9,CASSVDLAGLFTDTQYF,TGTGCCAGCAGCGTAGATTTAGCGGGGCTCTTCACAGATACGCAGTATTTT
.,.,TRBJ1-1,14,TRBV6-5,CASSRLGINTEAFF,TGTGCCAGCAGTCGGTTGGGCATAAACACTGAAGCTTTCTTT
once,TRBD2,TRBJ2-7,16,TRBV6-6,CASSYSRASGSYEQYF,TGTGCCAGCAGTTACTCGCGGGCTAGCGGCTCCTACGAGCAGTACTTC
.,.,TRBJ1-1,11,TRBV12-3/TRBV12-4,CASRGNTEAFF,TGTGCCAGCAGGGGGAACACTGAAGCTTTCTTT
.,TRBD2,TRBJ2-1,16,TRBV7-2,CASSSGLAGLRHEQFF,TGTGCCAGCAGCTCAGGGCTAGCGGGATTGAGGCATGAGCAGTTCTTC
.,.,TRBJ2-7,16,TRBV5-4,CASSLASGSFLYEQYF,TGTGCCAGCAGCTTGGCGTCAGGGTCCTTCCTCTACGAGCAGTACTTC
.,.,TRBJ2-4,17,TRBV20-1,CSASPRTASIAKNIQYF,TGCAGTGCTAGTCCCAGGACAGCAAGTATAGCCAAAAACATTCAGTACTTC
once,TRBD2,TRBJ2-3,17,TRBV28,CASRPDGGGRGTDTQYF,TGTGCCAGCAGGCCGGACGGGGGCGGGAGGGGCACAGATACGCAGTATTTT
.,.,TRBJ1-4,15,TRBV9,CASSVDGTPGEKLFF,TGTGCCAGCAGCGTAGATGGGACCCCAGGAGAAAAACTGTTTTTT
.,.,TRBJ2-1,14,TRBV6-2/TRBV6-3,CASSRLLGYNEQFF,TGTGCCAGCAGCCGATTGCTGGGATACAATGAGCAGTTCTTC
.,TRBD1,TRBJ1-3,14,TRBV9,CASSFRDRGDTIYF,TGTGCCAGCAGCTTCCGGGACAGGGGGGACACCATATATTTT
.,.,TRBJ1-2,16,TRBV6-1,CASSEVTGLANYGYTF,TGTGCCAGCAGTGAGGTGACAGGTCTAGCTAACTATGGCTACACCTTC
.,TRBD1,TRBJ1-2,15,TRBV5-1,CASSFTGGPNYGYTF,TGCGCCAGCAGCTTCACAGGGGGCCCCAACTATGGCTACACCTTC
once,.,TRBJ2-7,12,TRBV5-6,CASEGRFDEQYF,TGTGCCAGCGAAGGCCGGTTCGACGAGCAGTACTTC
once,TRBD2,TRBJ2-2,17,TRBV5-1,CASSLEASGRVSGELFF,TGCGCCAGCAGCTTGGAGGCTAGCGGGAGGGTTTCCGGGGAGCTGTTTTTT
once,.,TRBJ1-1,13,TRBV7-9,CASSLGTNTEAFF,TGTGCCAGCAGCTTGGGGACGAACACTGAAGCTTTCTTT
.,TRBD2,TRBJ2-7,15,TRBV4-1,CASSQVPSGSYEQYF,TGCGCCAGCAGCCAAGTCCCTAGCGGGAGCTACGAGCAGTACTTC
.,.,TRBJ2-5,14,TRBV4-3,CASSQDRVVETQYF,TGCGCCAGCAGCCAAGACAGGGTGGTAGAGACCCAGTACTTC
.,.,TRBJ1-2,13,TRBV4-1,CASSQARDYGYTF,TGCGCCAGCAGCCAAGCCCGAGACTATGGCTACACCTTC
.,TRBD1,TRBJ1-3,14,TRBV20-1,CSASGTDSGNTIYF,TGCAGTGCTAGTGGGACAGACTCTGGAAACACCATATATTTT
.,TRBD2,TRBJ2-7,17,TRBV3-1/TRBV3-2,CASSRYGTSGGGYEQYF,TGTGCCAGCAGCCGGTACGGGACTAGCGGGGGGGGATACGAGCAGTACTTC
few,TRBD2,TRBJ2-1,12,TRBV12-3/TRBV12-4,CASRGRAREQFF,TGTGCCAGCAGAGGGAGGGCCCGAGAGCAGTTCTTC
.,TRBD2,TRBJ2-4,14,TRBV6-2/TRBV6-3,CASSLAGVQNIQYF,TGTGCCAGCAGTTTAGCGGGAGTCCAAAACATTCAGTACTTC
.,.,TRBJ1-1,14,TRBV27,CASKITGWDTEAFF,TGTGCCAGCAAAATCACAGGTTGGGACACTGAAGCTTTCTTT
.,TRBD2,TRBJ2-1,17,TRBV7-3,CASSPAPLAGVANEQFF,TGTGCCAGCAGCCCTGCCCCCCTAGCGGGAGTCGCCAATGAGCAGTTCTTC
few,TRBD2,TRBJ2-7,14,TRBV2,CASSNSGSGGYQYF,TGTGCCAGCAGCAATAGCGGGAGTGGGGGATATCAGTACTTC
.,.,TRBJ1-5,15,TRBV5-1,CASSGGTGGNQPQHF,TGCGCCAGCAGCGGAGGGACCGGAGGCAATCAGCCCCAGCATTTT
.,.,TRBJ1-5,13,TRBV5-4,CASSPAPGQPQHF,TGTGCCAGCAGCCCTGCACCGGGACAGCCCCAGCATTTT
.,TRBD1,TRBJ1-2,19,TRBV7-9,CASSPERGGQRTFGYGYTF,TGTGCCAGCAGCCCCGAAAGAGGGGGACAGAGGACCTTTGGCTATGGCTACACCTTC
.,.,TRBJ1-1,16,TRBV4-1,CASSQEGIDLVTEAFF,TGCGCCAGCAGCCAAGAAGGAATCGACCTTGTCACTGAAGCTTTCTTT